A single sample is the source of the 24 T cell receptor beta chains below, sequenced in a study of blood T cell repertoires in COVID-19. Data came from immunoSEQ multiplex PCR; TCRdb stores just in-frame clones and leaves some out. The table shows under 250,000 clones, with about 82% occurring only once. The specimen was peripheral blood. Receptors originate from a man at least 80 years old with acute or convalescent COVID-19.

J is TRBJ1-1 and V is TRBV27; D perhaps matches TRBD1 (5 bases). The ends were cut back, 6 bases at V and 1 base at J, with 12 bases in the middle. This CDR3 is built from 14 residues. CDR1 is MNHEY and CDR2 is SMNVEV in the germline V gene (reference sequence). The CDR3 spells CASSPRQRNTEAFF. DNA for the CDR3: TGTGCCAGCAGCCCACGACAGCGGAACACTGAAGCTTTCTTT.

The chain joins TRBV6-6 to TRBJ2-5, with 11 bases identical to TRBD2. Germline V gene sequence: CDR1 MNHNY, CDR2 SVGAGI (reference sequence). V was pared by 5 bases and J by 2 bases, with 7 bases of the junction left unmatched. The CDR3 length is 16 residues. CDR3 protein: CASSLAGGGGQETQYF. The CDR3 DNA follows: TGTGCCAGCAGTCTAGCGGGAGGAGGAGGACAAGAGACCCAGTACTTC.

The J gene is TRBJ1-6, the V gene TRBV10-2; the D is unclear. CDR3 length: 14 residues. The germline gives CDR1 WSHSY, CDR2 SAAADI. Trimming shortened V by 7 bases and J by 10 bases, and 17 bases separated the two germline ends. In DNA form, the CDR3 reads TGCGCCAGCACCGAGACGTATCCGGGGTCACCCCTCCACTTT. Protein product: CASTETYPGSPLHF.

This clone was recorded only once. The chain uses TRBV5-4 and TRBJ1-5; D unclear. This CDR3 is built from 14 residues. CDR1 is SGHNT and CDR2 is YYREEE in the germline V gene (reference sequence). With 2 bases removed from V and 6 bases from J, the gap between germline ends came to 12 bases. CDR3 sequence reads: CASSFKPLSQPQHF. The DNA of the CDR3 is TGTGCCAGCAGCTTTAAGCCCCTCTCTCAGCCCCAGCATTTT. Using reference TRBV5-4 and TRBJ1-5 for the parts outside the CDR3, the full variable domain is ETGVTQSPTHLIKTRGQQVTLRCSSQSGHNTVSWYQQALGQGPQFIFQYYREEENGRGNFPPRFSGLQFPNYSSELNVNALELDDSALYLCASSFKPLSQPQHFGDGTRLSIL.

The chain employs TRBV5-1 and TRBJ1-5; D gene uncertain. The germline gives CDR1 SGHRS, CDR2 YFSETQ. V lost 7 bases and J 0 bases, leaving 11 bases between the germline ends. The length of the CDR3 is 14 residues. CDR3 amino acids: CASARDPSNQPQHF. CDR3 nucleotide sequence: TGCGCCAGCGCCCGCGATCCTAGCAATCAGCCCCAGCATTTT.

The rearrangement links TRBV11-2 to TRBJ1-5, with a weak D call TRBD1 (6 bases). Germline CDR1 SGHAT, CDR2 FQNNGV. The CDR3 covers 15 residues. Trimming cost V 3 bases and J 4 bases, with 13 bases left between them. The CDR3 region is CASSFVAGENQPQHF. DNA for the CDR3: TGTGCCAGCAGCTTCGTCGCAGGGGAAAATCAGCCCCAGCATTTT.

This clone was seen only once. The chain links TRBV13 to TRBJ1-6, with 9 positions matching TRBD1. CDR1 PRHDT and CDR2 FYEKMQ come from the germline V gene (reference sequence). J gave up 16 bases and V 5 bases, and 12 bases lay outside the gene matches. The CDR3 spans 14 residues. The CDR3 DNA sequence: TGTGCCAGCAGCCTCCCACCGGGACAGGGACAGCTCCACTTT. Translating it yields CASSLPPGQGQLHF.

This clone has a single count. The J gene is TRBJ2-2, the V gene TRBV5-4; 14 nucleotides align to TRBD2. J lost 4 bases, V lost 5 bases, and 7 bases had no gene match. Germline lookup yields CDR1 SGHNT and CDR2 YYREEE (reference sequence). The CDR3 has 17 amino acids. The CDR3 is CASRRGLAGVPTGELFF. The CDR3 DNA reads TGTGCCAGCAGAAGGGGACTAGCGGGGGTACCCACCGGGGAGCTGTTTTTT. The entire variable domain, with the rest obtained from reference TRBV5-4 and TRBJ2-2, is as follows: ETGVTQSPTHLIKTRGQQVTLRCSSQSGHNTVSWYQQALGQGPQFIFQYYREEENGRGNFPPRFSGLQFPNYSSELNVNALELDDSALYLCASRRGLAGVPTGELFFGEGSRLTVL.

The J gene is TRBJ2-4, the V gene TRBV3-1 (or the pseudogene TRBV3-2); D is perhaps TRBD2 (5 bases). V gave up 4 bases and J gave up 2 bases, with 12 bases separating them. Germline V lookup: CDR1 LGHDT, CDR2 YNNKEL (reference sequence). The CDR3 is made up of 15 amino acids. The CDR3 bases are TGTGCCAGCAGCCTCCTCGGGGTGACCAAAAACATTCAGTACTTC. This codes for CASSLLGVTKNIQYF.

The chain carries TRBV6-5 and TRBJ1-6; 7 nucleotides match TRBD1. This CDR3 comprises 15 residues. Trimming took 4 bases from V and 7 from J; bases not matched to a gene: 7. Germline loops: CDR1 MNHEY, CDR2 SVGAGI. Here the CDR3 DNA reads TGTGCCAGCAGTTCGCCCGGGACAGAGAATTCACCCCTCCACTTT. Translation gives CASSSPGTENSPLHF.

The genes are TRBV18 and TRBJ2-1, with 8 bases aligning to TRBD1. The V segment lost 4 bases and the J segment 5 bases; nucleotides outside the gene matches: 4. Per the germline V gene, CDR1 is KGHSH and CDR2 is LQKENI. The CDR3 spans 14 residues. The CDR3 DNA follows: TGTGCCAGCTCACGACCGGACAGGGACAATGAGCAGTTCTTC. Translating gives CASSRPDRDNEQFF.

CDR3 nucleotides: TGTGCCAGCAGTGAGAATGAGGCGCGGCGGTCCTCCTACGAGCAGTACTTC. Translation gives CASSENEARRSSYEQYF. The chain couples TRBV6-1 to TRBJ2-7; no clear D gene. There are 17 residues in the CDR3. Germline V gene data show CDR1 as MNHNS and CDR2 as SASEGT. Trimming removed 3 bases from V and 0 bases from J, with 18 bases in between.

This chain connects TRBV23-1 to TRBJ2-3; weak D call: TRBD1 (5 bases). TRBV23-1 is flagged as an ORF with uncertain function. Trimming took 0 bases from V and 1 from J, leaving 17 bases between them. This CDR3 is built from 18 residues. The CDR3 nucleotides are TGCGCCAGCAGTCAATCCCACAGGTCCTCCCCCGGCACAGATACGCAGTATTTT. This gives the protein CASSQSHRSSPGTDTQYF.

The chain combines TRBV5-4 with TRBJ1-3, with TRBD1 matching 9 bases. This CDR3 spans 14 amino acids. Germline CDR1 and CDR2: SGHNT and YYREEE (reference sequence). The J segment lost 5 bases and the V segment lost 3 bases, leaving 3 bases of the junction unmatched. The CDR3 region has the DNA TGTGCCAGCAGCTCGGGACAGGGCAGAAACACCATATATTTT. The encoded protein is CASSSGQGRNTIYF.

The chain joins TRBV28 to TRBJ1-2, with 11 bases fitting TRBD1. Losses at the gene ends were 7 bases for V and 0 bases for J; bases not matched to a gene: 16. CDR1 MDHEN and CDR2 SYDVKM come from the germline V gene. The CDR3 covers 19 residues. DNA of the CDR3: TGTGCCAGCACCGAAGCCGGGACAGGGGGTACCAAGGCTAACTATGGCTACACCTTC. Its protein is CASTEAGTGGTKANYGYTF.

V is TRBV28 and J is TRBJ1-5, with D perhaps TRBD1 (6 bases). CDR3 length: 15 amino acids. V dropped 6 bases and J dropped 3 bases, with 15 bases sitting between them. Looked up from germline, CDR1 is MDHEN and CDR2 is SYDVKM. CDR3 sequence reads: CASRLQGINNQPQHF. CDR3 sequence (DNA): TGTGCCAGCAGACTCCAGGGGATCAACAATCAGCCCCAGCATTTT. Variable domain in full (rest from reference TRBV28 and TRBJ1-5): DVKVTQSSRYLVKRTGEKVFLECVQDMDHENMFWYRQDPGLGLRLIYFSYDVKMKEKGDIPEGYSVSREKKERFSLILESASTNQTSMYLCASRLQGINNQPQHFGDGTRLSIL.

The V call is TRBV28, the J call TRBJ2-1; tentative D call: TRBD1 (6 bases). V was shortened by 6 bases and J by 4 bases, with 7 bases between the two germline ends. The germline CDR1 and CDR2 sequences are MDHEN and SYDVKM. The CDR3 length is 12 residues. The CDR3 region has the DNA TGTGCCAGCAGCCAGGGGTACAATGAGCAGTTCTTC. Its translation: CASSQGYNEQFF. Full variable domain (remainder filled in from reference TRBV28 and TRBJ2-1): DVKVTQSSRYLVKRTGEKVFLECVQDMDHENMFWYRQDPGLGLRLIYFSYDVKMKEKGDIPEGYSVSREKKERFSLILESASTNQTSMYLCASSQGYNEQFFGPGTRLTVL.

The CDR3 loop reads CASRVASGSYYEQYF. In DNA form, the CDR3 reads TGTGCCAGCAGAGTGGCTAGCGGGAGTTACTACGAGCAGTACTTC. The genes are TRBV5-8 and TRBJ2-7, with 10 positions matching TRBD2. Germline V gives CDR1 SGHTS, CDR2 YDEGEE. With 5 bases clipped from V and 3 bases from J, the junction kept 8 bases outside the gene matches. CDR3 length: 15 residues. Supplemented by reference TRBV5-8 and TRBJ2-7, the full variable domain reads EAGVTQSPTHLIKTRGQQATLRCSPISGHTSVYWYQQALGLGLQFLLWYDEGEERNRGNFPPRFSGRQFPNYSSELNVNALELEDSALYLCASRVASGSYYEQYFGPGTRLTVT.

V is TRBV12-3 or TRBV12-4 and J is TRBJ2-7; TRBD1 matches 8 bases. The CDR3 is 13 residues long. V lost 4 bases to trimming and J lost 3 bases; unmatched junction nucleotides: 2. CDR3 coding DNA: TGTGCCAGCAGTTCCGGACAGGGCTACGAGCAGTACTTC. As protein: CASSSGQGYEQYF.

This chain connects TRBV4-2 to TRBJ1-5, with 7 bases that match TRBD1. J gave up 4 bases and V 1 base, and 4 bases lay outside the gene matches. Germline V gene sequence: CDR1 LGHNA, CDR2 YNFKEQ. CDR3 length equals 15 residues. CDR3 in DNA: TGTGCCAGCAGCCAAGTAGCAGGGGGTAATCAGCCCCAGCATTTT. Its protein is CASSQVAGGNQPQHF.

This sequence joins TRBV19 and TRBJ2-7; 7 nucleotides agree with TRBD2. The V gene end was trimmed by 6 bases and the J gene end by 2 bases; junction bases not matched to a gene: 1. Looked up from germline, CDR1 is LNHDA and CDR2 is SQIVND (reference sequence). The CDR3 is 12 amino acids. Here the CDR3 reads CASRGGAYEQYF. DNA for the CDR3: TGTGCCAGTAGGGGGGGGGCCTACGAGCAGTACTTC.

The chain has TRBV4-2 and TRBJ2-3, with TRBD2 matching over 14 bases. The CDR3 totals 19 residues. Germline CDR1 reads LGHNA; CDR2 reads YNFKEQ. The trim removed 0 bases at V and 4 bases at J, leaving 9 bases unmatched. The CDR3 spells CASSQEPTSGGAVADTQYF. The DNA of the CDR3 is TGTGCCAGCAGCCAAGAACCGACTAGCGGGGGGGCCGTGGCAGATACGCAGTATTTT.

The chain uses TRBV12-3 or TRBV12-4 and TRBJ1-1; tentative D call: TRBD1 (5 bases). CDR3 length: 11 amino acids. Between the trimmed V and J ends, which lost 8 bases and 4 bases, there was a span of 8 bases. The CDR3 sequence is CASGQGTEAFF. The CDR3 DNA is TGTGCCAGCGGTCAGGGCACTGAAGCTTTCTTT.

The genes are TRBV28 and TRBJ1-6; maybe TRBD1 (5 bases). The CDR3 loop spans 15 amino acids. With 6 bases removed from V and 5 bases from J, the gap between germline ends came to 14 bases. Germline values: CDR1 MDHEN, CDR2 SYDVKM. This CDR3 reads CASSPSGVNNSPLHF. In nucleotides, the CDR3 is TGTGCCAGCAGCCCCTCGGGGGTAAATAATTCACCCCTCCACTTT. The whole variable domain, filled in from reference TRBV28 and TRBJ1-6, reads DVKVTQSSRYLVKRTGEKVFLECVQDMDHENMFWYRQDPGLGLRLIYFSYDVKMKEKGDIPEGYSVSREKKERFSLILESASTNQTSMYLCASSPSGVNNSPLHFGNGTRLTVT.